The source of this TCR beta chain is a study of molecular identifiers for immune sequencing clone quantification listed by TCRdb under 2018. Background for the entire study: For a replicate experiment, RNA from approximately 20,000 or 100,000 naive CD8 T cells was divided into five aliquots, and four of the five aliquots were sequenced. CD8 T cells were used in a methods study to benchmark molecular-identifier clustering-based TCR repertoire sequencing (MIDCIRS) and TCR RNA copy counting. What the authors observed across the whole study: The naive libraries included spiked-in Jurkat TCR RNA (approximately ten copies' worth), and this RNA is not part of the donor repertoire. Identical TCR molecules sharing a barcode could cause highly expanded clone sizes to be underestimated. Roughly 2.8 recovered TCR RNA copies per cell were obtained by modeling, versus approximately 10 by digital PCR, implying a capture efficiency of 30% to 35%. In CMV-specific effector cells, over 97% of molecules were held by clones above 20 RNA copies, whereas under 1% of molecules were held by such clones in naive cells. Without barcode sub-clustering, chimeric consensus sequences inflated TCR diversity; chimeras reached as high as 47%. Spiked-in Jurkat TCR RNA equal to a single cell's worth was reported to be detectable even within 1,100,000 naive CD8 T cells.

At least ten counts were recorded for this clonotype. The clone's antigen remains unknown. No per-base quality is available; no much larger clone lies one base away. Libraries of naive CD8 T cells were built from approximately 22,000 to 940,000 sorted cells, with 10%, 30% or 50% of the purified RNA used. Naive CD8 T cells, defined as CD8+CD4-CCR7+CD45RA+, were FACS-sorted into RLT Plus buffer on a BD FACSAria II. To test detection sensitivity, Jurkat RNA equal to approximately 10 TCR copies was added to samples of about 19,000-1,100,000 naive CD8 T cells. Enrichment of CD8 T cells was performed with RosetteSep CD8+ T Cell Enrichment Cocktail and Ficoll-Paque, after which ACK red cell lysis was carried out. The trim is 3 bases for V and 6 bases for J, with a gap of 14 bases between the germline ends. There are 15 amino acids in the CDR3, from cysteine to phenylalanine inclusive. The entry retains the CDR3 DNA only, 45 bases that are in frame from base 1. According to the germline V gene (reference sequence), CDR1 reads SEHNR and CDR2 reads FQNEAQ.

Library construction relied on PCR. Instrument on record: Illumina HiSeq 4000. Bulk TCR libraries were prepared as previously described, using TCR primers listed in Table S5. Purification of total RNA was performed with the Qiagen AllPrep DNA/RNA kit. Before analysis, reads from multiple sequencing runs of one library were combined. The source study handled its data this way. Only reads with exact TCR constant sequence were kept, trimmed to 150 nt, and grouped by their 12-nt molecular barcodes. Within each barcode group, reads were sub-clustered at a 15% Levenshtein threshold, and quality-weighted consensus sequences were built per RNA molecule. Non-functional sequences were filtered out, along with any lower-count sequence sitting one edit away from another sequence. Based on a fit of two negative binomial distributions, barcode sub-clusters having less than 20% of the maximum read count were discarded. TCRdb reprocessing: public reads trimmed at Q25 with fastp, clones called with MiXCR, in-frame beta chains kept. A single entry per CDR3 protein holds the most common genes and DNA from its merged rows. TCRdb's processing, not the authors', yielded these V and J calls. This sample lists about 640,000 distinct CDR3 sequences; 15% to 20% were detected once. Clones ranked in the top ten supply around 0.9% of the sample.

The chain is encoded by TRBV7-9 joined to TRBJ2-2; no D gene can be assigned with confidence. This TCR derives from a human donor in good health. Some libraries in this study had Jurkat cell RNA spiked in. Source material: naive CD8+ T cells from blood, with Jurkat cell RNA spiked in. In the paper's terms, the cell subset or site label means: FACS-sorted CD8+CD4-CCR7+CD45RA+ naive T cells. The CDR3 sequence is CASSFSPQVSGELFF. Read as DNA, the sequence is TGTGCCAGCAGCTTTTCTCCTCAGGTTTCCGGGGAGCTGTTTTTT.